The 24 T cell receptor beta chains reported below all come from one sample, sequenced in a study of neoadjuvant anti-PD-1 for oral cavity cancer. The assay was immunoSEQ multiplex PCR, and TCRdb's table has in-frame clones only and misses some. The sample lists about 7,600 clones; about 53% were seen once. Source: tumor tissue, taken before nivolumab (anti-PD-1) treatment. The receptors derive from a person aged 40 to 85 with oral cavity squamous cell carcinoma.

V is TRBV5-1 and J is TRBJ2-2; 7 bases align to TRBD1. V lost 0 bases, J lost 7 bases, and 15 bases stayed unmatched. The CDR3 extends over 18 amino acids. Germline assignment: CDR1 SGHRS and CDR2 YFSETQ. The CDR3 bases are TGCGCCAGCAGCTTGGTCGCAGGGGGAGCCCCTTCAGACGGGGAGCTGTTTTTT. Protein sequence: CASSLVAGGAPSDGELFF. Full variable domain (missing parts from reference TRBV5-1 and TRBJ2-2): KAGVTQTPRYLIKTRGQQVTLSCSPISGHRSVSWYQQTPGQGLQFLFEYFSETQRNKGNFPGRFSGRQFSNSRSEMNVSTLELGDSALYLCASSLVAGGAPSDGELFFGEGSRLTVL.

The J gene is TRBJ1-5, the V gene TRBV19, with unresolved D. V was clipped by 6 bases and J by 3 bases, with 15 bases between them. Per germline, CDR1 LNHDA and CDR2 SQIVND (reference sequence). The CDR3 totals 15 residues. Written as DNA, the CDR3 is TGTGCCAGTAGGACCACCTTAGGGAACAATCAGCCCCAGCATTTT. This translates into CASRTTLGNNQPQHF. Full variable domain (outside the CDR3, taken from reference TRBV19 and TRBJ1-5): DGGITQSPKYLFRKEGQNVTLSCEQNLNHDAMYWYRQDPGQGLRLIYYSQIVNDFQKGDIAEGYSVSREKKESFPLTVTSAQKNPTAFYLCASRTTLGNNQPQHFGDGTRLSIL.

This clone has only a few counts. V and J are TRBV7-9 and TRBJ2-1; perhaps TRBD1 as D (5 bases). CDR1 is SEHNR, CDR2 FQNEAQ, per germline (reference sequence). Trimming removed 7 bases from V and 8 bases from J, with 21 bases in between. The CDR3 spans 15 residues. The CDR3 reads CASTGDSPFPDEQFF. In DNA form, the CDR3 reads TGTGCCAGCACGGGCGACAGCCCTTTCCCCGATGAGCAGTTCTTC. The whole variable domain, remainder taken from reference TRBV7-9 and TRBJ2-1, is DTGVSQNPRHKITKRGQNVTFRCDPISEHNRLYWYRQTLGQGPEFLTYFQNEAQLEKSRLLSDRFSAERPKGSFSTLEIQRTEQGDSAMYLCASTGDSPFPDEQFFGPGTRLTVL.

The genes are TRBV4-2 and TRBJ1-1; D gene uncertain. Germline assignment: CDR1 LGHNA and CDR2 YNFKEQ. Trimming stripped 4 bases from V and 4 bases from J, with 7 bases between. The CDR3 has 12 residues. The CDR3 DNA sequence: TGTGCCAGCAGCCCAGGAGGCACTGAAGCTTTCTTT. Its protein product is CASSPGGTEAFF.

This clone was counted a few times. The chain combines TRBV7-9 with TRBJ2-5; D is unresolved. Trimming removed 0 bases at V and 9 bases at J, with 17 bases between. This CDR3 comprises 15 residues. CDR1 and CDR2 (germline): SEHNR, FQNEAQ (reference sequence). CDR3 region: CASSLAEGRSKAQYF. The CDR3 DNA follows: TGTGCCAGCAGCTTAGCCGAAGGACGGTCCAAGGCCCAGTACTTC.

CDR3 DNA: TGTGCCTGGAGACTAGAGGTCAATGAGCAGTTCTTC. Protein: CAWRLEVNEQFF. This sequence joins TRBV30 and TRBJ2-1, with D maybe TRBD2 (5 bases). The CDR3 is 12 amino acids. The V gene's germline CDR1 is GTSNPN and CDR2 SVGIG (reference sequence). V dropped 3 bases and J dropped 6 bases, with 9 bases sitting between them.

The rearrangement uses TRBV2 and TRBJ2-2; the D gene could be TRBD1 or TRBD2 (5 bases each). The V gene lost 6 bases and the J gene lost 5 bases, with 13 bases spanning the gap. The CDR3 runs to 14 residues. Per the germline V gene, CDR1 is SNHLY and CDR2 is FYNNEI. The CDR3: CASSRDAPTGELFF. CDR3 sequence (DNA): TGTGCCAGCAGCCGGGACGCACCTACCGGGGAGCTGTTTTTT. The whole variable domain, filled in from reference TRBV2 and TRBJ2-2, reads EPEVTQTPSHQVTQMGQEVILRCVPISNHLYFYWYRQILGQKVEFLVSFYNNEISEKSEIFDDQFSVERPDGSNFTLKIRSTKLEDSAMYFCASSRDAPTGELFFGEGSRLTVL.

This clone is categorized as large. V is TRBV30 and J is TRBJ1-1; TRBD1 aligns across 8 bases. Unmatched junction bases numbered 8, after V lost 1 base and J lost 1 base. The germline CDR1 and CDR2 sequences are GTSNPN and SVGIG (reference sequence). CDR3 size: 16 residues. The CDR3: CAWSGSETGANTEAFF. CDR3 DNA sequence: TGTGCCTGGAGTGGATCCGAGACAGGGGCGAACACTGAAGCTTTCTTT. The full variable domain, rest sourced from reference TRBV30 and TRBJ1-1, is SQTIHQWPATLVQPVGSPLSLECTVEGTSNPNLYWYRQAAGRGLQLLFYSVGIGQISSEVPQNLSASRPQDRQFILSSKKLLLSDSGFYLCAWSGSETGANTEAFFGQGTRLTVV.

This clone was detected only once. This rearrangement joins TRBV27 to TRBJ2-6, with TRBD1 matching over 12 bases. V dropped 2 bases and J dropped 2; count of bases not matched to a gene: 7. The CDR3 sequence is 19 residues long. Germline V gene data show CDR1 as MNHEY and CDR2 as SMNVEV (reference sequence). The CDR3 DNA is TGTGCCAGCAGTTTAGGGACAGGGGGCGGTTATCCTGGGGCCAACGTCCTGACTTTC. Translating gives CASSLGTGGGYPGANVLTF.

The chain links TRBV29-1 to TRBJ1-2, with a possible D match to TRBD1 (6 bases). CDR1 and CDR2 from the germline V gene are SQVTM and ANQGSEA. The CDR3 has 14 amino acids. Trimming left V 2 bases short and J 6 bases short, with 16 bases between. The CDR3 coding sequence is TGCAGCGTTGAATTCCGTCGTCAGGGGAATGGCTACACCTTC. This codes for CSVEFRRQGNGYTF.

This clone has a single count. The V gene is TRBV4-1, the J gene TRBJ2-3; D is perhaps TRBD1 (6 bases). CDR3 length equals 16 residues. V gave up 0 bases and J gave up 3 bases, with 13 bases separating them. Germline-derived CDR1 and CDR2 are MGHRA and YSYEKL. In nucleotides, the CDR3 is TGCGCCAGCAGCCAAGATGAAGGCAGGGGAACAGATACGCAGTATTTT. Translating gives CASSQDEGRGTDTQYF.

V usage is TRBV4-1 and J usage is TRBJ2-4; TRBD2 agrees at 12 bases. The J segment lost 1 base and the V segment lost 2 bases, leaving 6 bases of the junction unmatched. Germline V gives CDR1 MGHRA, CDR2 YSYEKL. The CDR3 is 18 amino acids. The CDR3 DNA is TGCGCCAGCAGCCAATCTAGCGGGAGGGCCGGGGCCAAAAACATTCAGTACTTC. It translates to CASSQSSGRAGAKNIQYF.

This clone was detected only a few times. This chain links TRBV28 with TRBJ2-2, with a tentative D call TRBD2 (5 bases). This CDR3 is 12 amino acids long. Per the germline V gene, CDR1 is MDHEN and CDR2 is SYDVKM. V gave up 8 bases and J gave up 6 bases, with 10 bases separating them. The CDR3 reads CASEGNPGELFF. The CDR3 DNA reads as TGTGCCAGCGAGGGAAACCCCGGGGAGCTGTTTTTT.

This clone was observed a few times. This chain links TRBV2 with TRBJ2-3, with TRBD2 as a possible D gene (6 bases). The CDR3 totals 14 residues. V dropped 2 bases and J dropped 4 bases, with 10 bases sitting between them. Germline CDR1 and CDR2: SNHLY and FYNNEI. This chain's CDR3 is CASSEMSGADTQYF. CDR3 in DNA: TGTGCCAGCAGTGAAATGTCGGGGGCAGATACGCAGTATTTT.

This clone has just a few counts. The chain joins TRBV5-1 to TRBJ2-2; the D is unclear. The CDR3 totals 15 residues. CDR1 and CDR2 from the germline V gene are SGHRS and YFSETQ. The germline V and J ends were trimmed by 7 bases and 1 base, with 14 bases remaining between them. CDR3 DNA: TGCGCCAGCGCCCCAGGATTTTTGAACACCGGGGAGCTGTTTTTT. Protein product: CASAPGFLNTGELFF. Combining the CDR3 with reference TRBV5-1 and TRBJ2-2 gives the whole variable domain KAGVTQTPRYLIKTRGQQVTLSCSPISGHRSVSWYQQTPGQGLQFLFEYFSETQRNKGNFPGRFSGRQFSNSRSEMNVSTLELGDSALYLCASAPGFLNTGELFFGEGSRLTVL.

This clone is a singleton in its sample. V is TRBV10-3 and J is TRBJ2-7, with TRBD2 matching over 11 bases. This CDR3 is built from 16 residues. Germline values: CDR1 ENHRY, CDR2 SYGVKD. J was trimmed by 4 bases and V by 10 bases; bases with no gene match: 15. The CDR3 DNA reads TGTGCCACGGGGACTAGCGGCCCAACGGGGTTATACGAGCAGTACTTC. Its protein product is CATGTSGPTGLYEQYF.

This clone was recorded a few times. This chain joins TRBV25-1 and TRBJ1-1; tentatively, D is TRBD1 (5 bases). This CDR3 spans 15 amino acids. V lost 1 base and J 7 bases, leaving 16 bases between the germline ends. Germline V gene lookup returns CDR1 MGHDK and CDR2 SYGVNS. The chain's CDR3 is CASSESRTGSIEAFF. The CDR3 DNA sequence: TGTGCCAGCAGTGAATCGAGAACAGGCTCAATTGAAGCTTTCTTT.

This clone was recorded once. The rearrangement joins TRBV27 to TRBJ2-1, with D tentatively TRBD2 (6 bases). Germline V CDR1 and CDR2: MNHEY, SMNVEV (reference sequence). V was cut by 5 bases and J by 8 bases, with 13 bases left in between. The CDR3 spans 13 residues. CDR3 region: CASSPWEDDEQFF. The CDR3 region has the DNA TGTGCCAGCAGTCCCTGGGAGGACGATGAGCAGTTCTTC.

The chain employs TRBV7-2 and TRBJ2-7, with 12 nucleotides matching TRBD2. The CDR3 length is 15 residues. Trimming took 2 bases from V and 2 from J; bases not matched to a gene: 1. Germline CDR1 and CDR2: SGHTA and FQGNSA. Here the CDR3 DNA reads TGTGCCAGCAGCTTACTAGCGGGAGGGCCCTACGAGCAGTACTTC. Translation: CASSLLAGGPYEQYF.

The chain has TRBV30 and TRBJ2-5; TRBD1 aligns across 8 bases. V lost 2 bases, J lost 4 bases, and 9 bases stayed unmatched. The CDR3 runs 15 residues. Germline-derived CDR1 and CDR2 are GTSNPN and SVGIG (reference sequence). The CDR3 coding sequence is TGTGCCTGGAGTCCACCCGGACAGGGCAGAGAGACCCAGTACTTC. The encoded protein is CAWSPPGQGRETQYF.

V usage is TRBV29-1 and J usage is TRBJ2-7; perhaps TRBD1 as D (6 bases). V lost 3 bases to trimming and J lost 0 bases, with 12 bases between them. The germline gives CDR1 SQVTM, CDR2 ANQGSEA. There are 14 residues in the CDR3. The CDR3 here is CSVDVRGNSYEQYF. CDR3 nucleotides: TGCAGCGTTGATGTCAGGGGTAACTCCTACGAGCAGTACTTC.

This clone is medium-sized by share. The V and J genes are TRBV7-9 and TRBJ2-7; tentative D call: TRBD2 (6 bases). The CDR3 covers 14 residues. Trimming took 3 bases from V and 2 from J, leaving 11 bases between them. Germline lookup yields CDR1 SEHNR and CDR2 FQNEAQ (reference sequence). The CDR3 DNA is TGTGCCAGCAGCTTCCGGGACTTTACCTACGAGCAGTACTTC. Encoded protein: CASSFRDFTYEQYF. Drawing the rest from reference TRBV7-9 and TRBJ2-7, the complete variable domain is DTGVSQNPRHKITKRGQNVTFRCDPISEHNRLYWYRQTLGQGPEFLTYFQNEAQLEKSRLLSDRFSAERPKGSFSTLEIQRTEQGDSAMYLCASSFRDFTYEQYFGPGTRLTVT.

The chain joins TRBV5-6 to TRBJ2-5; 9 positions match TRBD2. There are 17 residues in the CDR3. Germline V gene sequence: CDR1 SGHDT, CDR2 YYEEEE. The V segment lost 3 bases and the J segment 0 bases; nucleotides outside the gene matches: 9. This chain's CDR3 is CASSSLLSSGDQETQYF. The CDR3 DNA is TGTGCCAGCAGCTCGTTACTATCTAGCGGGGACCAAGAGACCCAGTACTTC.

The chain is built from TRBV19 and TRBJ2-1; 7 positions match TRBD2. Germline CDR1 LNHDA, CDR2 SQIVND (reference sequence). This CDR3 is built from 15 residues. Trimming at V came to 3 bases and at J to 0 bases, leaving 2 bases not matched to a gene. CDR3 protein: CASSMTSSSYNEQFF. The CDR3, as DNA: TGTGCCAGTAGTATGACTAGCAGCTCCTACAATGAGCAGTTCTTC.